The next 10 T cell receptor beta chains were all read from a single sample in a study of shared clonotypes between healthy human individuals. Only in-frame clones appear in the TCRdb table, and some are missing; sequencing was by immunoSEQ multiplex PCR. In the table there are approximately 2.5 million clones, more than 90% of which are singletons. The sample taken for sequencing was naive CD4+ T cells sorted from blood. Described subset: CD45RA+ positively selected. The receptors were sampled from a man aged 18-30 years in good health.

CDR3 bases: TGTGCCTGGAGTGCGGGAACCTATGGCTACACCTTC. It specifies CAWSAGTYGYTF. The chain uses TRBV30 and TRBJ1-2, with D unclear. Trimming cost V 1 base and J 4 bases, with 7 bases left between them. CDR1 is GTSNPN, CDR2 SVGIG, per germline (reference sequence). CDR3 size: 12 residues.

The V and J genes are TRBV5-5 and TRBJ1-6; the D gene is possibly TRBD1 (5 bases). The V end lost 5 bases, the J end lost 0 bases, and 18 bases lay between the germline ends. The germline V gene has CDR1 SGHKS and CDR2 YYEKEE (reference sequence). The CDR3 spans 18 residues. CDR3 coding DNA: TGTGCCAGCAGATTGTTTTCGGGGGGTAGCTCCTATAATTCACCCCTCCACTTT. This sequence encodes CASRLFSGGSSYNSPLHF.

The V gene is TRBV7-9, the J gene TRBJ1-4; D remains ambiguous. V lost 4 bases and J lost 3, with 12 bases in between. There are 15 residues in the CDR3. Germline V lookup: CDR1 SEHNR, CDR2 FQNEAQ (reference sequence). The CDR3 DNA sequence: TGTGCCAGCAGCTGGAAGGAGGCGCCTAATGAAAAACTGTTTTTT. As protein: CASSWKEAPNEKLFF.

The chain uses TRBV28 and TRBJ2-5, with 7 bases matching TRBD1. Germline V gene lookup returns CDR1 MDHEN and CDR2 SYDVKM. V dropped 5 bases and J dropped 0; count of bases not matched to a gene: 9. This CDR3 contains 16 residues. This CDR3 reads CASSATGTADQETQYF. The CDR3 DNA sequence: TGTGCCAGCAGTGCCACCGGGACAGCCGACCAAGAGACCCAGTACTTC. Variable domain in full (rest from reference TRBV28 and TRBJ2-5): DVKVTQSSRYLVKRTGEKVFLECVQDMDHENMFWYRQDPGLGLRLIYFSYDVKMKEKGDIPEGYSVSREKKERFSLILESASTNQTSMYLCASSATGTADQETQYFGPGTRLLVL.

The chain has TRBV7-9 and TRBJ2-7; no clear D gene. Germline CDR1 SEHNR, CDR2 FQNEAQ (reference sequence). CDR3 length: 15 residues. Trimming took 5 bases from V and 6 from J, leaving 20 bases between them. The CDR3 region has the DNA TGTGCCAGCAGCCCTCCACGGGCAGAGTCAAGCGAGCAGTACTTC. Protein product: CASSPPRAESSEQYF.

This sequence joins TRBV5-8 and TRBJ1-3; no clear D. There are 15 residues in the CDR3. The germline V and J ends were trimmed by 0 bases and 0 bases, with 7 bases remaining between them. Germline V gene sequence: CDR1 SGHTS, CDR2 YDEGEE. The CDR3 coding sequence is TGTGCCAGCAGCTTGGGGGAGCTCTCTGGAAACACCATATATTTT. Translation: CASSLGELSGNTIYF.

Note on this clone: The sample carries other DNA sequences with the same CDR3. This chain uses TRBV6-5 with TRBJ2-3, with D possibly being TRBD2 (5 bases). There are 11 residues in the CDR3. V dropped 5 bases and J dropped 6 bases, with 6 bases sitting between them. CDR1 and CDR2 (germline): MNHEY, SVGAGI. The CDR3 loop reads CASSTRDTQYF. The DNA of the CDR3 is TGTGCCAGCAGTACTAGGGATACGCAGTATTTT.

CDR3 in DNA: TGTGCCAGCCGCTCCGGGGGTATTGGGGACATTCAGTACTTC. This codes for CASRSGGIGDIQYF. The J gene is TRBJ2-4, the V gene TRBV28; TRBD2 might be the D (6 bases). Trimming shortened V by 8 bases and J by 8 bases, and 19 bases separated the two germline ends. CDR1 MDHEN and CDR2 SYDVKM come from the germline V gene. This CDR3 contains 14 residues.

This chain links TRBV18 with TRBJ2-5, with D perhaps matching TRBD1 (5 bases). Germline-derived CDR1 and CDR2 are KGHSH and LQKENI. V dropped 1 base and J dropped 2 bases, with 14 bases sitting between them. This CDR3 is built from 16 residues. This CDR3 reads CASSPLKGPRQETQYF. CDR3 DNA sequence: TGTGCCAGCTCACCACTGAAGGGGCCACGACAAGAGACCCAGTACTTC.

The rearrangement links TRBV7-9 to TRBJ1-1, with no clear D. Trimming removed 3 bases at V and 11 bases at J, with 16 bases between. This CDR3 is built from 13 residues. The germline CDR1 and CDR2 sequences are SEHNR and FQNEAQ (reference sequence). CDR3 DNA: TGTGCCAGCAGCTTTAGCGGGTCCAGTACTGCTTTCTTT. Translation gives CASSFSGSSTAFF. Variable domain in full (rest from reference TRBV7-9 and TRBJ1-1): DTGVSQNPRHKITKRGQNVTFRCDPISEHNRLYWYRQTLGQGPEFLTYFQNEAQLEKSRLLSDRFSAERPKGSFSTLEIQRTEQGDSAMYLCASSFSGSSTAFFGQGTRLTVV.